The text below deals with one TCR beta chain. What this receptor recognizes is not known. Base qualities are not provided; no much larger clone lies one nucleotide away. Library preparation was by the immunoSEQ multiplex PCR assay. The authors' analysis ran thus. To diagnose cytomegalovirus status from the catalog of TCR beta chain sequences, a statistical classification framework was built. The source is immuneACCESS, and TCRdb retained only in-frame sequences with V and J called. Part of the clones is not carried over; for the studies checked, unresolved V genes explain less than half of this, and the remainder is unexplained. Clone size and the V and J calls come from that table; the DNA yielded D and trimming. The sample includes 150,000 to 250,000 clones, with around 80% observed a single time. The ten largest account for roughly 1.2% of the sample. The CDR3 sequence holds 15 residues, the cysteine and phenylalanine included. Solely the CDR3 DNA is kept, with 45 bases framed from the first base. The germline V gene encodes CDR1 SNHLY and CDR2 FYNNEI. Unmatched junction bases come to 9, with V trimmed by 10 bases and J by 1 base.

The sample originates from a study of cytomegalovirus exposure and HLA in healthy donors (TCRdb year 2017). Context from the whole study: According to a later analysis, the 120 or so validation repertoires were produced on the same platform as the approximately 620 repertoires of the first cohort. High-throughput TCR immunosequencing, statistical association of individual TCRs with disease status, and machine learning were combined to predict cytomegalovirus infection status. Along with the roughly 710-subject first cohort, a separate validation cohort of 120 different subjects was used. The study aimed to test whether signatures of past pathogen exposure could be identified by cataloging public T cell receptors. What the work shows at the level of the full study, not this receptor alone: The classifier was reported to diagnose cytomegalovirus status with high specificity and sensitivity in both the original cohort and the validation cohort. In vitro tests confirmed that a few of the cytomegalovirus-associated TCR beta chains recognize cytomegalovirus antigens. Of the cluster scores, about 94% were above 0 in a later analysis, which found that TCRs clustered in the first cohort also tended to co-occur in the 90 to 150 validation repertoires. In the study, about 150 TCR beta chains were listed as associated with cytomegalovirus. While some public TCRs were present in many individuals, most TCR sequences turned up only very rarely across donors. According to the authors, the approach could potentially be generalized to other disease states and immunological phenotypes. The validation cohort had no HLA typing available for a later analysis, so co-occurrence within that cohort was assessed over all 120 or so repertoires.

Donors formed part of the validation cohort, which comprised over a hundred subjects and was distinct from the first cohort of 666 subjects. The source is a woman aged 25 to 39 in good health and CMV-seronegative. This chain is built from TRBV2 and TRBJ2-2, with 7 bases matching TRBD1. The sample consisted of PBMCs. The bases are TGTGCCATCCCGACAGGGACCTTGAACACCGGGGAGCTGTTTTTT. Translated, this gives CAIPTGTLNTGELFF.